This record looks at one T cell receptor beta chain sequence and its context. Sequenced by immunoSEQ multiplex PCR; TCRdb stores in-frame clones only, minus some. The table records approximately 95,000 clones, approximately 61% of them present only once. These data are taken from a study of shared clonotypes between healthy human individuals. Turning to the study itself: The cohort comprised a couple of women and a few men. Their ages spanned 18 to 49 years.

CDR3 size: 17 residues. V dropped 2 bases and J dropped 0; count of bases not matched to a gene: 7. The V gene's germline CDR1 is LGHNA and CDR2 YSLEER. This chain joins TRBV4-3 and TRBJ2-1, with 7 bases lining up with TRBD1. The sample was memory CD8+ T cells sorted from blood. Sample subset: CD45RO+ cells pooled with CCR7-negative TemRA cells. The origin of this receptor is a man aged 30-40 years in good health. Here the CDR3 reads CASSQRGRASSYNEQFF. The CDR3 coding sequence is TGCGCCAGCAGCCAAAGGGGGCGGGCAAGCTCCTACAATGAGCAGTTCTTC.